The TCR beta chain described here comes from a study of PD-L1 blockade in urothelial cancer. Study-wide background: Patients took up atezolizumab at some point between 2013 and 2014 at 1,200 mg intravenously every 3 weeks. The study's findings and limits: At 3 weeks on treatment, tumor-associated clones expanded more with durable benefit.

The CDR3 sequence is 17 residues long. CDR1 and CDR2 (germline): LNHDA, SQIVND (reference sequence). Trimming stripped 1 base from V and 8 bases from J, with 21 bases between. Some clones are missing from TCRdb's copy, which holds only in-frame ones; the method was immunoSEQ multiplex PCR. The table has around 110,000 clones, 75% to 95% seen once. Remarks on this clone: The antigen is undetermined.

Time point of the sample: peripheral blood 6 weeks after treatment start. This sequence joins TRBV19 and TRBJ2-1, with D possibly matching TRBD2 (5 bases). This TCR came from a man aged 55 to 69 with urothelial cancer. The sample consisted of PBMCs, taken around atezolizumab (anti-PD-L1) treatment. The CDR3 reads CASSIAPQAESPHEQFF. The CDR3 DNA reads TGTGCCAGTAGTATAGCCCCTCAAGCGGAATCCCCGCATGAGCAGTTCTTC.